The 17 T cell receptor beta chains below come from one sample, sequenced in a study of cytomegalovirus exposure and HLA in healthy donors. Libraries were prepared by immunoSEQ multiplex PCR; TCRdb keeps only in-frame clonotypes and omits some of them. This sample yields approximately 200,000 clones, of which roughly 88% are seen a single time; about an eighth belongs to the top ten. The sequenced material came from PBMCs. The receptor source for this set is a woman in her 30s in good health and CMV-seropositive.

This clone has only one observation. The rearrangement uses TRBV7-9 and TRBJ2-3; D ambiguous. The length of the CDR3 is 15 residues. Looked up from germline, CDR1 is SEHNR and CDR2 is FQNEAQ (reference sequence). V lost 5 bases and J lost 0, with 12 bases in between. CDR3 coding DNA: TGTGCCAGCAGCCCCACAACCGCTAGCACAGATACGCAGTATTTT. Its protein product is CASSPTTASTDTQYF.

This rearrangement joins TRBV28 to TRBJ2-2, with D tentatively TRBD1 (6 bases). CDR3 length: 13 residues. In germline, CDR1 is MDHEN, CDR2 SYDVKM. The V and J ends lost 10 bases and 5 bases respectively, with 14 bases between them. CDR3 coding DNA: TGTGCCACGACAGGTTTTAAAACCGGGGAGCTGTTTTTT. Translating it yields CATTGFKTGELFF.

The V and J genes are TRBV18 and TRBJ2-1; 15 bases are a match to TRBD2. CDR1 is KGHSH and CDR2 is LQKENI in the germline V gene. This CDR3 comprises 16 residues. J was trimmed by 10 bases and V by 2 bases; bases with no gene match: 6. CDR3 in DNA: TGTGCCAGCTCACCAACGGGACTAGCGGGAGGCAGGGAGCAGTTCTTC. Translated: CASSPTGLAGGREQFF.

The V call is TRBV18, the J call TRBJ1-2, with no clear D. With 3 bases removed from V and 0 bases from J, the gap between germline ends came to 14 bases. CDR3 length equals 16 residues. The germline gives CDR1 KGHSH, CDR2 LQKENI. This CDR3 reads CASSPPGYIPNYGYTF. Here the CDR3 DNA reads TGTGCCAGCTCACCCCCCGGGTACATCCCTAACTATGGCTACACCTTC.

This chain links TRBV7-9 with TRBJ2-3, with D perhaps matching TRBD2 (6 bases). The CDR3 length is 15 residues. Trimming took 3 bases from V and 4 from J, leaving 14 bases between them. The V gene's germline CDR1 is SEHNR and CDR2 FQNEAQ (reference sequence). CDR3 amino acids: CASSFSRAGSDTQYF. DNA of the CDR3: TGTGCCAGCAGCTTTTCCCGAGCGGGCTCAGATACGCAGTATTTT.

This clone has more than one count but fewer than ten. The V and J genes are TRBV6-5 and TRBJ1-5; D gene unclear. The V end was cut by 6 bases, the J end by 1 base, with 7 bases between. Germline lookup yields CDR1 MNHEY and CDR2 SVGAGI. The CDR3 has 13 residues. CDR3 bases: TGTGCCAGCAGCCCGGGAAGCAATCAGCCCCAGCATTTT. This gives the protein CASSPGSNQPQHF.

The V gene is TRBV5-6, the J gene TRBJ2-1, with 8 nucleotides matching TRBD2. With V trimmed by 6 bases and J by 6 bases, 11 bases remained unmatched. The CDR3 sequence is 15 residues long. Germline CDR1 SGHDT, CDR2 YYEEEE. The CDR3: CASNHAPSGSNEQFF. The CDR3 nucleotides read TGTGCCAGCAACCATGCGCCTAGCGGGTCCAATGAGCAGTTCTTC.

This clone was seen only a few times. The rearrangement joins TRBV2 to TRBJ2-7, with D maybe TRBD2 (6 bases). The CDR3 covers 13 residues. Germline assignment: CDR1 SNHLY and CDR2 FYNNEI. V dropped 8 bases and J dropped 6 bases, with 17 bases sitting between them. The CDR3 spells CASGGIVDGEQYF. The CDR3 bases are TGTGCCAGCGGGGGGATAGTTGATGGCGAGCAGTACTTC.

This clone has a count of ten or more. The chain joins TRBV6-1 to TRBJ2-1; a weak D match, TRBD2 (6 bases). The V gene's germline CDR1 is MNHNS and CDR2 SASEGT. Trimming removed 7 bases at V and 4 bases at J, with 17 bases between. The CDR3 contains 15 residues. The CDR3 bases are TGTGCCAGCAATTTTTGGACTAACAATTACAATGAGCAGTTCTTC. Its protein product is CASNFWTNNYNEQFF.

This chain connects TRBV5-1 to TRBJ1-2; D is uncertain. There are 14 residues in the CDR3. Trimming left V 5 bases short and J 5 bases short, with 16 bases between. The germline gives CDR1 SGHRS, CDR2 YFSETQ. CDR3 coding DNA: TGCGCCAGCAGGGAGGGAGGAGAAAAATATGGCTACACCTTC. Translating it yields CASREGGEKYGYTF.

This clone was counted only a few times. This chain uses TRBV19 with TRBJ2-1; 7 nucleotides align to TRBD2. The CDR3 contains 14 residues. V lost 0 bases to trimming and J lost 9 bases; unmatched junction nucleotides: 5. CDR1 and CDR2 (germline): LNHDA, SQIVND (reference sequence). The CDR3 sequence: CASSIDVGRGEQFF. Written as DNA, the CDR3 is TGTGCCAGTAGTATAGATGTTGGGAGGGGTGAGCAGTTCTTC.

V usage is TRBV11-2 and J usage is TRBJ2-7; a weak D match, TRBD1 (6 bases). Trimming pared 4 bases from V and 2 bases from J, leaving 15 bases between. Looked up from germline, CDR1 is SGHAT and CDR2 is FQNNGV. This CDR3 has 15 residues. CDR3 nucleotide sequence: TGTGCCAGCAGCTCGATGACAGGTCTCGCCTACGAGCAGTACTTC. Translation: CASSSMTGLAYEQYF.

This clone was seen only a few times. The chain carries TRBV2 and TRBJ1-2; TRBD1 agrees at 8 bases. CDR1 and CDR2 (germline): SNHLY, FYNNEI. This CDR3 comprises 13 residues. V was pared by 6 bases and J by 4 bases, with 4 bases of the junction left unmatched. The CDR3 nucleotides are TGTGCCAGCAGGGGGACAGGCGGCTATGGCTACACCTTC. Translated: CASRGTGGYGYTF. Full variable domain (outside the CDR3, taken from reference TRBV2 and TRBJ1-2): EPEVTQTPSHQVTQMGQEVILRCVPISNHLYFYWYRQILGQKVEFLVSFYNNEISEKSEIFDDQFSVERPDGSNFTLKIRSTKLEDSAMYFCASRGTGGYGYTFGSGTRLTVV.

The genes are TRBV5-1 and TRBJ1-2; D is undetermined. V was trimmed by 1 base and J by 2 bases, leaving 9 bases between them. This CDR3 contains 14 residues. Per the germline V gene, CDR1 is SGHRS and CDR2 is YFSETQ. The CDR3 spells CASSLNPGNYGYTF. The CDR3 DNA is TGCGCCAGCAGCTTGAATCCAGGCAACTATGGCTACACCTTC.

This chain joins TRBV2 and TRBJ2-6; TRBD1 matches at 9 bases. Germline V gene data show CDR1 as SNHLY and CDR2 as FYNNEI. V gave up 8 bases and J gave up 2 bases; unmatched junction bases: 13. The CDR3 runs to 18 residues. The CDR3 loop reads CASLPGQGVLAGANVLTF. The CDR3 bases are TGTGCCAGCCTACCGGGACAGGGAGTTTTAGCTGGGGCCAACGTCCTGACTTTC.

The chain carries TRBV5-4 and TRBJ2-7; D ambiguous. CDR1 and CDR2 from the germline V gene are SGHNT and YYREEE (reference sequence). The V gene lost 0 bases and the J gene lost 4 bases, with 11 bases spanning the gap. The CDR3 consists of 14 residues. CDR3 in amino acids: CASSLGHKTYEQYF. The DNA of the CDR3 is TGTGCCAGCAGCTTGGGGCACAAAACATACGAGCAGTACTTC.

V and J are TRBV6-1 and TRBJ1-3, with D perhaps TRBD1 (6 bases). Germline lookup yields CDR1 MNHNS and CDR2 SASEGT. V lost 2 bases and J lost 3, with 11 bases in between. CDR3 length: 15 amino acids. CDR3: CASSERGARGNTIYF. The CDR3 DNA reads as TGTGCCAGCAGTGAACGGGGGGCGCGTGGAAACACCATATATTTT.